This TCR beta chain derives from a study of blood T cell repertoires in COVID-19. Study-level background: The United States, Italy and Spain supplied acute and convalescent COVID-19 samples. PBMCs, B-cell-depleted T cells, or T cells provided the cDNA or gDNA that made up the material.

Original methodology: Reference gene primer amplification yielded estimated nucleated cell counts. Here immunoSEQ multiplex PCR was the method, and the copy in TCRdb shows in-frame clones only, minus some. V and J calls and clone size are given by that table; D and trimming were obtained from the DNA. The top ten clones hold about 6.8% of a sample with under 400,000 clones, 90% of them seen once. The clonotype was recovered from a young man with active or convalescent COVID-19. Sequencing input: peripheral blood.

The CDR3 here is CASTKTGVEQYF. The CDR3 DNA reads TGTGCCAGCACTAAGACAGGGGTCGAGCAGTACTTC. The V and J genes are TRBV2 and TRBJ2-7; 8 bases are shared with TRBD1. The germline gives CDR1 SNHLY, CDR2 FYNNEI. Trimming removed 7 bases from V and 6 bases from J; junction bases left unmatched: 5. The CDR3 is 12 residues long.